Here is one TCR beta chain with its context. Antigen specificity is unknown. The sample comes from a study of T-cell reconstitution after alpha-beta-depleted transplantation in children. Study conclusions and caveats: Alpha-beta T cells about two months after transplant reportedly derived from several hundred expanded graft clones. Fresh T-cell production supplied most of the T-cell counts and diversity seen one year after transplant. There were some patients whose high TCRbeta diversity at day 60 came from surviving recipient T cells and thymic progenitors.

In germline, CDR1 is SGHRS, CDR2 YFSETQ. This CDR3 spans 15 amino acids. Trimming left V 0 bases short and J 6 bases short, with 15 bases between. Unique molecular identifiers were incorporated into the prepared TCRbeta library. TCRdb called the PCR reads again in MiXCR, with one record for every CDR3 protein. The sample records some 840,000 distinct CDR3 sequences, approximately 15% being singletons. The TCR comes from a male patient aged 10-17 years who had a stem cell transplant for acute lymphoblastic leukemia, so the T cells may come from the graft donor. The V gene is TRBV5-1, the J gene TRBJ1-1; D unclear. The specimen was PBMCs, mostly from graft donor cells, collected 360 days after TCRalphabeta/CD19-depleted stem cell transplant. The CDR3 DNA is TGCGCCAGCAGCTTGGTCTCGGGGATGTACGCTGAAGCTTTCTTT. Protein sequence: CASSLVSGMYAEAFF.